The source of this T cell receptor (beta chain) is a study of neurological immune-mediated disorders. Study-wide findings and caveats: Healthy controls had more TCR clonal expansion than multiple sclerosis, which showed the least, whereas HTLV-1-associated myelopathy showed the most.

This clonotype was found many times. The antigen remains unidentified. Each CDR3 protein is one row after TCRdb ran MiXCR on the 5' RACE reads. The sample has approximately 30,000 distinct CDR3 sequences; less than 5% are singletons. Germline CDR1 is SGHRS and CDR2 is YFSETQ. V lost 3 bases to trimming and J lost 6 bases; unmatched junction nucleotides: 11. CDR3 size: 15 residues. The group of healthy controls was made up of people who were blood bank volunteers in Maryland, USA. The rearrangement links TRBV5-1 to TRBJ2-7; TRBD1 agrees at 8 bases. The sample was CD4+ T cells from blood. The sequence was collected from a woman between 40 and 50 years old in good health. CDR3 region: CASSWGDRPSAEQYF. In nucleotides, the CDR3 is TGCGCCAGCAGCTGGGGGGACAGGCCTTCGGCCGAGCAGTACTTC.